Given below is one T cell receptor beta chain in context. Profiling relied on immunoSEQ multiplex PCR, and the TCRdb table lists in-frame clones only, not all of them. The table has approximately 110,000 clones, roughly 92% seen once. The V end was cut by 6 bases, the J end by 8 bases, with 16 bases between. Germline V gives CDR1 SEHNR, CDR2 FQNEAQ (reference sequence). The CDR3 sequence is 13 residues long. The source of the sample is a study of control samples from healthy donors and cancer patients. The sample consisted of blood. The chain has TRBV7-9 and TRBJ1-1, with D maybe TRBD1 (6 bases). The source of this sequence is a woman aged 18-35 years in good health. The CDR3 DNA sequence: TGTGCCAGCAGTTTCGACAGGCCGGAGGAAGCTTTCTTT. As protein: CASSFDRPEEAFF.